The sequence of this T cell receptor beta chain was determined in a study of blood T cell repertoires in COVID-19. Looking at the study overall: Some COVID-19 samples were acute and others convalescent; all came from the United States, Italy and Spain.

V lost 10 bases, J lost 6 bases, and 18 bases lay in between. This CDR3 has 13 residues. Looked up from germline, CDR1 is MNHEY and CDR2 is SVGAGI. This clone was seen only a few times. Sequencing used immunoSEQ multiplex PCR; TCRdb keeps in-frame clones, though not all of them. The data show a few hundred thousand clones, just under 90% seen once. The Seattle patients joined while their infection was active and were tracked longitudinally afterward. Sequenced input: peripheral blood. This sequence was found in a woman in her forties or fifties with COVID-19, enrolled during active disease. The V call is TRBV6-5, the J call TRBJ1-2, with a tentative D call TRBD1 (5 bases). CDR3 coding DNA: TGTGCCATAGGGAGACTGGGGGGACATGGCTACACCTTC. The encoded protein is CAIGRLGGHGYTF.